The clone carrying this TCR beta chain turned up a few times. The data originate from a study of T-cell reconstitution after alpha-beta-depleted transplantation in children. During its preparation, the TCRbeta library received unique molecular identifiers. One entry per CDR3 protein results from TCRdb running MiXCR on the PCR reads. The table includes nearly 400,000 distinct CDR3 sequences, around 20% detected once. Sequenced here: PBMCs from the stem cell graft donor, sampled from the stem cell graft. This clonotype originated in a human donor who donated a stem cell graft to a child with acute myeloid leukemia.

The CDR3 DNA reads TGTGCCAGCCCCCCGTCGCAACCTACCTACAATGAGCAGTTCTTC. Protein: CASPPSQPTYNEQFF. The rearrangement uses TRBV25-1 and TRBJ2-1, with D hard to call. Germline CDR1 MGHDK, CDR2 SYGVNS. V shed 8 bases and J shed 2 bases, with 16 bases lying between them. The CDR3 totals 15 residues. The whole variable domain, filled in from reference TRBV25-1 and TRBJ2-1, reads EADIYQTPRYLVIGTGKKITLECSQTMGHDKMYWYQQDPGMELHLIHYSYGVNSTEKGDLSSESTVSRIRTEHFPLTLESARPSHTSQYLCASPPSQPTYNEQFFGPGTRLTVL.